This paragraph covers one TCR beta chain sequence. This sample was taken from a study of T cell changes during pregnancy in multiple sclerosis. The ends were cut back, 1 base at V and 2 bases at J, with 17 bases in the middle. Germline V gene data show CDR1 as SGHTA and CDR2 as FQGNSA. The CDR3 consists of 17 residues. Produced via immunoSEQ multiplex PCR; TCRdb's table is partial and in-frame only. The sample consists of 70,000 to 90,000 clones, over 85% of them appearing once. The source is a female donor with multiple sclerosis, enrolled in a pregnancy study. The sequenced sample was peripheral blood, obtained in the first trimester of pregnancy. The rearrangement links TRBV7-2 to TRBJ1-1; a weak D match, TRBD1 (6 bases). CDR3 residues: CASSLGSRGGSNTEAFF. CDR3 bases: TGTGCCAGCAGCTTAGGATCGCGCGGGGGCAGTAACACTGAAGCTTTCTTT.